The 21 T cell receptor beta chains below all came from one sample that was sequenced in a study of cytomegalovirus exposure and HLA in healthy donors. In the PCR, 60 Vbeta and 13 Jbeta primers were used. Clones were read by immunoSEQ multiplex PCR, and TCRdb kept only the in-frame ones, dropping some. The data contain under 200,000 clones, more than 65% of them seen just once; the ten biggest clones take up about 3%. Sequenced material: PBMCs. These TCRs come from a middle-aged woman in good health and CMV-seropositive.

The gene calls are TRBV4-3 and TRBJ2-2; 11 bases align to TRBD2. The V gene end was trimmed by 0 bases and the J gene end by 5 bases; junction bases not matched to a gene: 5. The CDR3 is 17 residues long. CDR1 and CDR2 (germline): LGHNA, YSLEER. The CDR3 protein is CASSQEPLAGGTGELFF. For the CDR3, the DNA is TGCGCCAGCAGCCAAGAACCCCTAGCGGGAGGAACCGGGGAGCTGTTTTTT.

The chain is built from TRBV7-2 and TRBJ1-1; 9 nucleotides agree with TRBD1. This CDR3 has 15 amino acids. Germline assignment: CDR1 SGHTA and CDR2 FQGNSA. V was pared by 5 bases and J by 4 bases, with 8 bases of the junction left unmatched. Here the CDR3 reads CASSVSGTGSTEAFF. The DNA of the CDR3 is TGTGCCAGCAGCGTATCCGGGACAGGGTCCACTGAAGCTTTCTTT.

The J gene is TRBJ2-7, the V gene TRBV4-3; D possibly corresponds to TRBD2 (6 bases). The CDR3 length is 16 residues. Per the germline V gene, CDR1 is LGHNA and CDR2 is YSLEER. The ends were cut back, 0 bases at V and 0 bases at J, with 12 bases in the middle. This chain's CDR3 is CASSQELYGSSYEQYF. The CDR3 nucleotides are TGCGCCAGCAGCCAAGAACTTTACGGGAGCTCCTACGAGCAGTACTTC.

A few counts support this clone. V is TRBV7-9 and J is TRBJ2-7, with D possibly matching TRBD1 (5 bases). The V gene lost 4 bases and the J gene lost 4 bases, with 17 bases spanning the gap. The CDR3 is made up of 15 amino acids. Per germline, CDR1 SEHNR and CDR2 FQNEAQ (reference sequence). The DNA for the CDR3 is TGTGCCAGCAGCTGGGGCGAAGACGGATCGTACGAGCAGTACTTC. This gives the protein CASSWGEDGSYEQYF.

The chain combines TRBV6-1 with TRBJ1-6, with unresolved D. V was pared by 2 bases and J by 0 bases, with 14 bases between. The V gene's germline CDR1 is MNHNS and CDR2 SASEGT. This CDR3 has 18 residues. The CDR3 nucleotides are TGTGCCAGCAGTGAAATCGTGGCCAGAAGCTCCTATAATTCACCCCTCCACTTT. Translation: CASSEIVARSSYNSPLHF.

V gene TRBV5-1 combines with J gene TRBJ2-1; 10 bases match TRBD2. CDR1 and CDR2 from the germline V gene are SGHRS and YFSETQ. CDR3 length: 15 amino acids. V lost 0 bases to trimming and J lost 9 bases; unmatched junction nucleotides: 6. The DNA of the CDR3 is TGCGCCAGCAGCTTGGTGCTAGCGGGAGATCCTGAGCAGTTCTTC. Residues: CASSLVLAGDPEQFF.

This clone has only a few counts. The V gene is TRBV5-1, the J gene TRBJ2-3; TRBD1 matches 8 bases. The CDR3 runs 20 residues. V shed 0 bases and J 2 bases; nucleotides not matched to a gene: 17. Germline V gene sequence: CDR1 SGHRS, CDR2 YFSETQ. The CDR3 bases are TGCGCCAGCAGCTTGGTAGGACAGGGACCTCCTTATACCTTCACAGATACGCAGTATTTT. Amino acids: CASSLVGQGPPYTFTDTQYF.

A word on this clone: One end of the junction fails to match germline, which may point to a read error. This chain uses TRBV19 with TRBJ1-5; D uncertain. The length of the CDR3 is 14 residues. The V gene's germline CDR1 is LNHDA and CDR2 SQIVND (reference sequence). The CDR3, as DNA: TGTGCCAGTAGTTACCCCTCTAGGAATCAGCCCCAGAATTTT. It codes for CASSYPSRNQPQNF.

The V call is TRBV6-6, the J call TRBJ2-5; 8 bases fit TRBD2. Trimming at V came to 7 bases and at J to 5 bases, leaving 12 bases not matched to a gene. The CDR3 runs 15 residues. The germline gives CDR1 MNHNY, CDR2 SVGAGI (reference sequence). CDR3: CASNKPGGAGETQYF. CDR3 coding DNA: TGTGCCAGCAATAAGCCCGGGGGGGCGGGCGAGACCCAGTACTTC.

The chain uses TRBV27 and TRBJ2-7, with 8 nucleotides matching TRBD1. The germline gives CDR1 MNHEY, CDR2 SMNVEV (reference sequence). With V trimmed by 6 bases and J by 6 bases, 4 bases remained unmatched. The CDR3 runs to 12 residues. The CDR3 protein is CASSLQGAEQYF. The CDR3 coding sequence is TGTGCCAGCAGCCTCCAGGGGGCCGAGCAGTACTTC.

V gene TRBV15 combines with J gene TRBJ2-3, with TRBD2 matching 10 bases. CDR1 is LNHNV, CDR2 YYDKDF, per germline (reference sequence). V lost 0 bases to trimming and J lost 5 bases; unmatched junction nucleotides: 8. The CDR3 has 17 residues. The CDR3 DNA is TGTGCCACCAGCAGAGATCTCAGCGGGGGGGCCGGAGATACGCAGTATTTT. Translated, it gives CATSRDLSGGAGDTQYF.

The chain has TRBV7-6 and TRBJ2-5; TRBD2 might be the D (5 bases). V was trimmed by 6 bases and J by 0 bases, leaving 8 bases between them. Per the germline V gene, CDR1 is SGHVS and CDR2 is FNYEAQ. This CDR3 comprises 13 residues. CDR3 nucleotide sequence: TGTGCCAGCAGGGACGGGAACCAAGAGACCCAGTACTTC. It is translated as CASRDGNQETQYF. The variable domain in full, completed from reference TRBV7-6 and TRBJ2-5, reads GAGVSQSPRYKVTKRGQDVALRCDPISGHVSLYWYRQALGQGPEFLTYFNYEAQQDKSGLPNDRFSAERPEGSISTLTIQRTEQRDSAMYRCASRDGNQETQYFGPGTRLLVL.

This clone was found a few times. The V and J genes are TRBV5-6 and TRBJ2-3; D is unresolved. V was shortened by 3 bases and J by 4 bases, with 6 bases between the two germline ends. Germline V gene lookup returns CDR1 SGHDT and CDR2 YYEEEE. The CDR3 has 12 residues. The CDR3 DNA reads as TGTGCCAGCAGCTCGTCCGCAGATACGCAGTATTTT. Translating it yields CASSSSADTQYF.

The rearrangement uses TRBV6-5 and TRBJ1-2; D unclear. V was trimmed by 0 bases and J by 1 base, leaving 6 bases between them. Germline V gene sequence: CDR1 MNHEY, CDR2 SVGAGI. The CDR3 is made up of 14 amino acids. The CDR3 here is CASSYSSFNYGYTF. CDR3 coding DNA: TGTGCCAGCAGTTACTCGAGTTTTAACTATGGCTACACCTTC.

The CDR3 sequence is CASTPRGGQNTGELFF. Here the CDR3 DNA reads TGTGCCAGCACCCCACGGGGGGGGCAAAACACCGGGGAGCTGTTTTTT. The J gene is TRBJ2-2, the V gene TRBV6-6; 8 bases match TRBD2. The V segment lost 7 bases and the J segment 2 bases; nucleotides outside the gene matches: 9. Germline lookup yields CDR1 MNHNY and CDR2 SVGAGI (reference sequence). The CDR3 runs 16 residues.

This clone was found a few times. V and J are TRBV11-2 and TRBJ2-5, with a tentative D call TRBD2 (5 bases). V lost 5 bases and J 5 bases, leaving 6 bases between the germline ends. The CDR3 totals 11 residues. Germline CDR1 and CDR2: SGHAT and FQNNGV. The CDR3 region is CASSEGETQYF. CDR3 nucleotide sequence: TGTGCCAGCAGCGAGGGTGAGACCCAGTACTTC.

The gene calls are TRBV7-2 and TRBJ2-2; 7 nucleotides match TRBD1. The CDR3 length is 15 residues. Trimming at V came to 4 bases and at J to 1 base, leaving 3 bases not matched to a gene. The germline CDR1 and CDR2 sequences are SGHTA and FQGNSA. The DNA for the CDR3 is TGTGCCAGCAGCTCGGGACAGCGGAACACCGGGGAGCTGTTTTTT. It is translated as CASSSGQRNTGELFF.

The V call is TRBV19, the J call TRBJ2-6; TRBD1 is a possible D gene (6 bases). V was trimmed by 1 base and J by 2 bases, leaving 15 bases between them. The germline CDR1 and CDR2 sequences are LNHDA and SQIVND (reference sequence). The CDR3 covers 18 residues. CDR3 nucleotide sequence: TGTGCCAGTAGTATAGGGGGGCAGGGATCTACTGGGGCCAACGTCCTGACTTTC. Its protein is CASSIGGQGSTGANVLTF.

This CDR3 reads CASSQEAVTTDTQYF. As DNA, the CDR3 is TGTGCCAGTAGTCAGGAAGCGGTGACCACAGATACGCAGTATTTT. The chain combines TRBV19 with TRBJ2-3; D may be TRBD2 (5 bases). Germline V lookup: CDR1 LNHDA, CDR2 SQIVND (reference sequence). The CDR3 loop spans 15 amino acids. V was clipped by 5 bases and J by 2 bases, with 14 bases between them.

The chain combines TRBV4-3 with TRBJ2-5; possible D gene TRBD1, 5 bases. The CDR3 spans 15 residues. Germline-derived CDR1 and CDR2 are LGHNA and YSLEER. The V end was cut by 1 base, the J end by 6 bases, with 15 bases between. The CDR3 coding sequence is TGCGCCAGCAGCCAAGCCCTAGGGGCCGGGCAGACCCAGTACTTC. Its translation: CASSQALGAGQTQYF.

CDR3 sequence (DNA): TGTGCCAGCAGTTCGTCGGCAGGGAGGCATGGCTACACCTTC. The encoded protein is CASSSSAGRHGYTF. This sequence joins TRBV27 and TRBJ1-2; D perhaps matches TRBD1 (5 bases). Trimming shortened V by 4 bases and J by 6 bases, and 15 bases separated the two germline ends. Germline CDR1 reads MNHEY; CDR2 reads SMNVEV (reference sequence). The CDR3 spans 14 residues.